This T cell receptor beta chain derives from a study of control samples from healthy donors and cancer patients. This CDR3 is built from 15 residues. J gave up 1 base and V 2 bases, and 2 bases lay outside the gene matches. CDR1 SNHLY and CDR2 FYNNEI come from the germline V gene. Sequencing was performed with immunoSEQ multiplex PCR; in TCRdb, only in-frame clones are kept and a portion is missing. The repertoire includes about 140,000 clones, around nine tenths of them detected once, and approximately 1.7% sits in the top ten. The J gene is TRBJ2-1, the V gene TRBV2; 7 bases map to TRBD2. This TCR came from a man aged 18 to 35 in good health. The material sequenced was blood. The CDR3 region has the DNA TGTGCCAGCAGTGAATCAGCGGGGTCCTACAATGAGCAGTTCTTC. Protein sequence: CASSESAGSYNEQFF.